The 17 T cell receptor beta chains below were found in one sample sequenced in a study of blood T cell repertoires in COVID-19. Generated by immunoSEQ multiplex PCR, the TCRdb table keeps only in-frame clones and is missing some. The sample has around 83,000 clones; more than 75% are singletons. The sample taken for sequencing was peripheral blood. The receptor source for this set is a man aged 80 or over with active or convalescent COVID-19.

This clone showed up just once. The chain uses TRBV28 and TRBJ1-4; possibly TRBD1 for D (5 bases). Looked up from germline, CDR1 is MDHEN and CDR2 is SYDVKM. This CDR3 is built from 16 residues. V lost 7 bases, J lost 3 bases, and 18 bases lay in between. The CDR3 bases are TGTGCCAGCACTGTGCCAGGGCGGCCGGCTAATGAAAAACTGTTTTTT. Translated: CASTVPGRPANEKLFF.

This chain connects TRBV18 to TRBJ1-4; 7 bases agree with TRBD1. Per germline, CDR1 KGHSH and CDR2 LQKENI. Trimming at V came to 1 base and at J to 4 bases, leaving 6 bases not matched to a gene. The CDR3 extends over 16 amino acids. The CDR3 loop is CASSPRRDSRNEKLFF. The DNA for the CDR3 is TGTGCCAGCTCACCACGACGGGACAGCCGTAATGAAAAACTGTTTTTT.

The chain employs TRBV24-1 and TRBJ1-2, with TRBD1 matching 7 bases. The germline V gene has CDR1 KGHDR and CDR2 SFDVKD. Trimming removed 4 bases from V and 2 bases from J; junction bases left unmatched: 6. This CDR3 has 15 residues. CDR3 nucleotide sequence: TGTGCCACCAGTGACCCCGGGACAGAAAACTATGGCTACACCTTC. Its protein product is CATSDPGTENYGYTF.

V usage is TRBV6-6 and J usage is TRBJ1-1; D unresolved. V was pared by 4 bases and J by 3 bases, with 12 bases between. CDR1 is MNHNY, CDR2 SVGAGI, per germline (reference sequence). This CDR3 region has 14 residues. CDR3 coding DNA: TGTGCCAGCAGTTCCCTTGTTCGGGACACTGAAGCTTTCTTT. Protein: CASSSLVRDTEAFF.

This rearrangement joins TRBV19 to TRBJ1-1; 7 bases align to TRBD1. The CDR3 extends over 14 amino acids. V shed 7 bases and J 5 bases; nucleotides not matched to a gene: 10. Germline V CDR1 and CDR2: LNHDA, SQIVND (reference sequence). CDR3 DNA sequence: TGTGCCAGTATCCGGACAGGCCCCGAAACTGAAGCTTTCTTT. Translating it yields CASIRTGPETEAFF.

This sequence joins TRBV19 and TRBJ2-3; 10 bases align to TRBD2. CDR1 and CDR2 (germline): LNHDA, SQIVND (reference sequence). V shed 5 bases and J 8 bases; nucleotides not matched to a gene: 7. This CDR3 contains 14 residues. In DNA form, the CDR3 reads TGTGCCAGTAGTGAGATCCTAGCGGGAGCTACGCAGTATTTT. As protein: CASSEILAGATQYF.

The sample holds one count of this clone. The V gene is TRBV7-8, the J gene TRBJ1-6, with D tentatively TRBD1 (5 bases). Deletions cut 0 bases from V and 2 bases from J, with 5 bases between. This CDR3 is 15 amino acids long. Germline V gene data show CDR1 as SGHVS and CDR2 as FQNEAQ. The CDR3 reads CASSLATAYNSPLHF. CDR3 coding DNA: TGTGCCAGCAGCTTAGCGACAGCCTATAATTCACCCCTCCACTTT.

This sequence joins TRBV18 and TRBJ2-5; 9 nucleotides line up with TRBD2. V gave up 5 bases and J gave up 5 bases; unmatched junction bases: 6. The CDR3 loop spans 14 amino acids. Germline V gives CDR1 KGHSH, CDR2 LQKENI. The CDR3 is CASSEGLAPETQYF. DNA of the CDR3: TGTGCCAGCTCAGAGGGACTAGCTCCGGAGACCCAGTACTTC.

This clone was observed a single time. The CDR3, as DNA: TGTGCCTGGAGAAGAGCGGGAGATTACCAAGAGACCCAGTACTTC. This encodes CAWRRAGDYQETQYF. V usage is TRBV30 and J usage is TRBJ2-5; 8 nucleotides agree with TRBD2. This CDR3 is built from 15 residues. Per germline, CDR1 GTSNPN and CDR2 SVGIG (reference sequence). V dropped 3 bases and J dropped 0; count of bases not matched to a gene: 6. Looking up the rest from reference TRBV30 and TRBJ2-5 gives the full variable domain: SQTIHQWPATLVQPVGSPLSLECTVEGTSNPNLYWYRQAAGRGLQLLFYSVGIGQISSEVPQNLSASRPQDRQFILSSKKLLLSDSGFYLCAWRRAGDYQETQYFGPGTRLLVL.

The chain joins TRBV24-1 to TRBJ2-5, with D possibly being TRBD1 (5 bases). V gave up 5 bases and J gave up 0 bases, with 6 bases separating them. Germline CDR1 reads KGHDR; CDR2 reads SFDVKD. This CDR3 comprises 13 residues. The CDR3 region is CATSAGNQETQYF. DNA of the CDR3: TGTGCCACCAGTGCAGGGAACCAAGAGACCCAGTACTTC.

This clone was observed once. This sequence joins TRBV18 and TRBJ1-2; D unresolved. With 0 bases removed from V and 5 bases from J, the gap between germline ends came to 4 bases. There are 12 residues in the CDR3. Germline loops: CDR1 KGHSH, CDR2 LQKENI. DNA of the CDR3: TGTGCCAGCTCACCACCCGGGTATGGCTACACCTTC. Translated, it gives CASSPPGYGYTF.

The V call is TRBV6-2 or TRBV6-3, the J call TRBJ2-3, with a weak D call TRBD2 (5 bases). The CDR3 covers 17 residues. The germline V gene has CDR1 MNHEY and CDR2 SVGEGT. V was shortened by 3 bases and J by 2 bases, with 18 bases between the two germline ends. The CDR3: CASSYSVGATNTDTQYF. Written as DNA, the CDR3 is TGTGCCAGCAGTTATAGTGTGGGAGCTACCAACACAGATACGCAGTATTTT.

The V gene is TRBV28, the J gene TRBJ2-4; a possible D gene is TRBD2 (6 bases). Trimming stripped 4 bases from V and 7 bases from J, with 8 bases between. The CDR3 runs 12 residues. Germline CDR1 is MDHEN and CDR2 is SYDVKM. The CDR3 bases are TGTGCCAGCAGTTCAGGAGGGAACATTCAGTACTTC. Translated: CASSSGGNIQYF.

J is TRBJ2-2 and V is TRBV4-1; TRBD1 agrees at 7 bases. The CDR3 totals 16 residues. Germline V gene data show CDR1 as MGHRA and CDR2 as YSYEKL. V dropped 4 bases and J dropped 1; count of bases not matched to a gene: 6. CDR3 sequence: CASSPQGVGNTGELFF. In nucleotides, the CDR3 is TGCGCCAGCAGCCCGCAGGGGGTCGGGAACACCGGGGAGCTGTTTTTT.

This CDR3 reads CASSTSGRANEQFF. The CDR3 DNA sequence: TGTGCCAGCAGCACTAGCGGGAGGGCGAATGAGCAGTTCTTC. The chain carries TRBV9 and TRBJ2-1; 13 bases are a match to TRBD2. CDR1 and CDR2 (germline): SGDLS, YYNGEE. The trim removed 4 bases at V and 7 bases at J, leaving 2 bases unmatched. The CDR3 loop spans 14 amino acids.

The J gene is TRBJ1-1, the V gene TRBV13; tentative D call: TRBD1 (5 bases). V dropped 0 bases and J dropped 10 bases, with 12 bases sitting between them. The CDR3 loop spans 13 amino acids. Germline-derived CDR1 and CDR2 are PRHDT and FYEKMQ (reference sequence). This CDR3 reads CASSLGTATGAFF. In DNA, the CDR3 is TGTGCCAGCAGCTTAGGGACAGCCACGGGAGCTTTCTTT.

The V gene is TRBV11-2, the J gene TRBJ2-1; 8 bases align to TRBD2. The CDR3 runs 15 residues. V lost 3 bases to trimming and J lost 0 bases; unmatched junction nucleotides: 1. The germline V gene has CDR1 SGHAT and CDR2 FQNNGV. The CDR3 region is CASSFSGDSYNEQFF. CDR3 in DNA: TGTGCCAGCAGCTTTAGCGGGGACTCCTACAATGAGCAGTTCTTC.